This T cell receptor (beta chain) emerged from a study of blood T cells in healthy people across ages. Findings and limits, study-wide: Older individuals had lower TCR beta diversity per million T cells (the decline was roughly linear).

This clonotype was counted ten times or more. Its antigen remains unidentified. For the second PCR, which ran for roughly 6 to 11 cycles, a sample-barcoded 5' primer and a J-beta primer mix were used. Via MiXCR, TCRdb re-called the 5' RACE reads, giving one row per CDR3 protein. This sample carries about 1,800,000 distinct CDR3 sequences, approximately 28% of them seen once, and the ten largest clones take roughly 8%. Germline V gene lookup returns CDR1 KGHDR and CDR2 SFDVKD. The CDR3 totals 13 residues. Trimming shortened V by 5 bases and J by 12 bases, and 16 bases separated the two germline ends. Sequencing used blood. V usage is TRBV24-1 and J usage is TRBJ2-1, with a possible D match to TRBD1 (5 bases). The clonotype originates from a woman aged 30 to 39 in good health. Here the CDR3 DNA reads TGTGCCACCAGTGCTAGGACATCCTGGGTGCAGTTCTTC. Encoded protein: CATSARTSWVQFF.